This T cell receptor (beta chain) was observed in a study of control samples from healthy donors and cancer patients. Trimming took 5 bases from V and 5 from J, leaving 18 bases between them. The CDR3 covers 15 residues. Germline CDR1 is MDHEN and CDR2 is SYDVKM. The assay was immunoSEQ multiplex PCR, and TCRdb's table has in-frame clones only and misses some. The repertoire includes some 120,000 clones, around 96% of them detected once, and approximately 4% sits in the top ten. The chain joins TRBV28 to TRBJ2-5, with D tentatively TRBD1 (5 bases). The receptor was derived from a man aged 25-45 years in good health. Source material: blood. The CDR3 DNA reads TGTGCCAGCAGTCCCCGACAGCAACTACAGGAGACCCAGTACTTC. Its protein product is CASSPRQQLQETQYF.